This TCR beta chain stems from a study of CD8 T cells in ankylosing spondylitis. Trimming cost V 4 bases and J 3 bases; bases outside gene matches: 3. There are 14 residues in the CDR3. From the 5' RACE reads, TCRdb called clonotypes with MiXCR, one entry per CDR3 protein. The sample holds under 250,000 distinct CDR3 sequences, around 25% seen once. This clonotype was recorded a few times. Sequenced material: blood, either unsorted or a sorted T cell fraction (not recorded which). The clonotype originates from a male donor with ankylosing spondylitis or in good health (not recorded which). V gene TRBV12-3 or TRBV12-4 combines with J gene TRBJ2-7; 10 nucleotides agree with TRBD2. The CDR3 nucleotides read TGTGCCAGCAGTTCTACTAGCGGGATCTACGAGCAGTACTTC. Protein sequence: CASSSTSGIYEQYF.